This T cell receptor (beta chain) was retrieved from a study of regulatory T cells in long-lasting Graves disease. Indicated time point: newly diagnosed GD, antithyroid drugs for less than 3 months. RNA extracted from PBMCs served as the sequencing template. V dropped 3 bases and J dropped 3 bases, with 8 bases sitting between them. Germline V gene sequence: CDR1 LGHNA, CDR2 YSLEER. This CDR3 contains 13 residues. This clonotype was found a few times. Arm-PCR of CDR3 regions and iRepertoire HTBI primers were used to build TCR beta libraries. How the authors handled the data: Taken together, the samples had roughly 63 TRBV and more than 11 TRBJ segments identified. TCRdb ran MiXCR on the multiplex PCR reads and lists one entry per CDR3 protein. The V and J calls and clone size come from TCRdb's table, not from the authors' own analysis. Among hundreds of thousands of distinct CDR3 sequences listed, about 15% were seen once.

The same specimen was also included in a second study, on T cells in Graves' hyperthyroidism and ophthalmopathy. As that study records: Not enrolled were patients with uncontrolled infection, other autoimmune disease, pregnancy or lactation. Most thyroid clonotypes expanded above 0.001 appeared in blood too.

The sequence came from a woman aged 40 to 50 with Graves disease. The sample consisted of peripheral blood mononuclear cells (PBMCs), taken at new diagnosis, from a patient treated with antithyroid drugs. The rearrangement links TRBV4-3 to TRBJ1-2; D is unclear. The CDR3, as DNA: TGCGCCAGCAGCCACCAGACGCACTATGGCTACACCTTC. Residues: CASSHQTHYGYTF.